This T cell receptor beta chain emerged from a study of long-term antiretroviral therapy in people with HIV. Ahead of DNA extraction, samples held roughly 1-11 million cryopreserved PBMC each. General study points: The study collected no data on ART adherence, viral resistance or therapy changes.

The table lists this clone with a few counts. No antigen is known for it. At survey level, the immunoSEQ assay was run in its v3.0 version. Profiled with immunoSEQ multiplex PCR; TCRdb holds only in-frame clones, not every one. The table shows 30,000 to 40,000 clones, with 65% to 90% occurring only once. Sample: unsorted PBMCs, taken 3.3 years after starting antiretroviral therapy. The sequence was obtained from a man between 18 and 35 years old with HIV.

The CDR3: CASTQKGTAITRGYTF. CDR3 DNA sequence: TGTGCCAGCACGCAGAAAGGGACAGCCATCACGAGGGGCTACACCTTC. This chain joins TRBV2 and TRBJ1-2; TRBD1 aligns across 7 bases. There are 16 residues in the CDR3. The ends lost 7 bases at V and 8 bases at J; junction bases unmatched: 19. The V gene's germline CDR1 is SNHLY and CDR2 FYNNEI.